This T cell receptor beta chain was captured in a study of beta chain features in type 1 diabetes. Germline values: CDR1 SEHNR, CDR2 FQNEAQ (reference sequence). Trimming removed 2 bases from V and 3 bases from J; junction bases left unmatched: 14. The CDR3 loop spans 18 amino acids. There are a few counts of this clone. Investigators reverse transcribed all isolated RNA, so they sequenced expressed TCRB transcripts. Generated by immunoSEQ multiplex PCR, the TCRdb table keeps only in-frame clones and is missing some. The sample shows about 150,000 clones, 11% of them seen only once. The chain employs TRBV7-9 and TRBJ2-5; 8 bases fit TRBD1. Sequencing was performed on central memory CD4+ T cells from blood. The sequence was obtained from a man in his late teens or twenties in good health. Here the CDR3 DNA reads TGTGCCAGCAGCTTAAAGCCCAACCCGGACAGGGCTAAAGAGACCCAGTACTTC. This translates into CASSLKPNPDRAKETQYF.